What follows are 24 T cell receptor beta chains derived from one specimen sequenced in a study of cytomegalovirus exposure and HLA in healthy donors. Vbeta (60) and Jbeta (13) primers were used in the PCR. Libraries were prepared by immunoSEQ multiplex PCR; TCRdb keeps only in-frame clonotypes and omits some of them. The table has around 180,000 clones, roughly four fifths seen once; the top ten hold around 4.9%. The sample taken for sequencing was PBMCs. These receptors were taken from a girl aged 10-17 years in good health and CMV-seropositive.

This clone showed up just once. The chain uses TRBV14 and TRBJ1-2, with D perhaps TRBD1 (6 bases). Per the germline V gene, CDR1 is SGHDN and CDR2 is FVKESK. With 1 base removed from V and 8 bases from J, the gap between germline ends came to 20 bases. This CDR3 is 16 amino acids long. In DNA, the CDR3 is TGTGCCAGCAGCCAAGGGATGGCGGGGGGGCCGCACGGCTACACCTTC. The encoded protein is CASSQGMAGGPHGYTF.

The sample holds a few counts of this clone. The rearrangement joins TRBV4-1 to TRBJ2-7; 7 bases match TRBD2. CDR3 length: 16 residues. V lost 1 base, J lost 4 bases, and 10 bases stayed unmatched. Germline V gene lookup returns CDR1 MGHRA and CDR2 YSYEKL. The CDR3 protein is CASSQVRGGGRYEQYF. CDR3 in DNA: TGCGCCAGCAGCCAAGTAAGGGGCGGGGGTCGATACGAGCAGTACTTC.

The V call is TRBV11-3, the J call TRBJ2-7, with D possibly being TRBD1 (7 bases). In germline, CDR1 is SGHNT, CDR2 YENEEA. The CDR3 is made up of 16 amino acids. V was clipped by 0 bases and J by 3 bases, with 15 bases between them. The CDR3 DNA sequence: TGTGCCAGCAGCTTAGACAGGGGGGCTCGTCTCTACGAGCAGTACTTC. It is translated as CASSLDRGARLYEQYF.

This clone occurred a few times. The chain joins TRBV9 to TRBJ1-2, with D perhaps matching TRBD1 (6 bases). The CDR3 length is 14 residues. The V end was cut by 3 bases, the J end by 7 bases, with 16 bases between. The germline V gene has CDR1 SGDLS and CDR2 YYNGEE. The CDR3 here is CASSANTGQGGYTF. For the CDR3, the DNA is TGTGCCAGCAGCGCCAATACAGGGCAAGGTGGCTACACCTTC.

This chain connects TRBV18 to TRBJ2-7; 7 positions agree with TRBD1. CDR1 KGHSH and CDR2 LQKENI come from the germline V gene. The CDR3 length is 15 residues. The trim removed 3 bases at V and 6 bases at J, leaving 11 bases unmatched. The CDR3 DNA reads TGTGCCAGCTCACCTCCTGACAGGGATGAATCCGAGCAGTACTTC. It translates to CASSPPDRDESEQYF. Looking up the rest from reference TRBV18 and TRBJ2-7 gives the full variable domain: NAGVMQNPRHLVRRRGQEARLRCSPMKGHSHVYWYRQLPEEGLKFMVYLQKENIIDESGMPKERFSAEFPKEGPSILRIQQVVRGDSAAYFCASSPPDRDESEQYFGPGTRLTVT.

The rearrangement joins TRBV7-9 to TRBJ1-6, with D maybe TRBD1 (6 bases). Trimming took off 1 base at V and 6 bases at J, with 10 bases between the two ends. The germline gives CDR1 SEHNR, CDR2 FQNEAQ (reference sequence). This CDR3 has 15 residues. The CDR3 loop reads CASSLVGQTNSPLHF. CDR3 coding DNA: TGTGCCAGCAGCTTAGTAGGACAGACTAATTCACCCCTCCACTTT.

The rearrangement joins TRBV5-4 to TRBJ2-7, with 10 bases fitting TRBD2. The CDR3 has 16 residues. Germline CDR1 SGHNT, CDR2 YYREEE (reference sequence). With 5 bases clipped from V and 3 bases from J, the junction kept 11 bases outside the gene matches. The CDR3 DNA is TGTGCCAGCAGATCTGGTAGCGGGGGGCCACTCTACGAGCAGTACTTC. Protein: CASRSGSGGPLYEQYF.

This clone was picked up one time. The chain recombines TRBV27 with TRBJ2-7; D unresolved. Germline V lookup: CDR1 MNHEY, CDR2 SMNVEV (reference sequence). The V gene lost 5 bases and the J gene lost 3 bases, with 5 bases spanning the gap. The CDR3 has 11 amino acids. The CDR3 DNA is TGTGCCAGCAGTCACGGCTACGAGCAGTACTTC. It encodes CASSHGYEQYF.

The V gene is TRBV19, the J gene TRBJ1-2; 10 nucleotides agree with TRBD1. Germline CDR1 reads LNHDA; CDR2 reads SQIVND (reference sequence). J lost 4 bases, V lost 3 bases, and 8 bases had no gene match. CDR3 length equals 16 residues. DNA for the CDR3: TGTGCCAGTAGTATGCCCGGGACAGGGGACATCTATGGCTACACCTTC. Translation: CASSMPGTGDIYGYTF. Filled out from reference TRBV19 and TRBJ1-2, the complete variable domain reads DGGITQSPKYLFRKEGQNVTLSCEQNLNHDAMYWYRQDPGQGLRLIYYSQIVNDFQKGDIAEGYSVSREKKESFPLTVTSAQKNPTAFYLCASSMPGTGDIYGYTFGSGTRLTVV.

The rearrangement links TRBV30 to TRBJ2-1; the D gene is possibly TRBD2 (5 bases). The V end was cut by 0 bases, the J end by 8 bases, with 14 bases between. Germline lookup yields CDR1 GTSNPN and CDR2 SVGIG (reference sequence). The CDR3 extends over 14 amino acids. In DNA form, the CDR3 reads TGTGCCTGGAGTGTACAACTAGGAAATCATGAGCAGTTCTTC. It encodes CAWSVQLGNHEQFF.

This chain connects TRBV5-1 to TRBJ1-2; D is perhaps TRBD1 (5 bases). Germline CDR1 SGHRS, CDR2 YFSETQ. The V end was cut by 1 base, the J end by 5 bases, with 12 bases between. The CDR3 consists of 14 residues. The chain's CDR3 is CASSLYSGTYGYTF. The CDR3 bases are TGCGCCAGCAGCTTGTATTCCGGGACTTATGGCTACACCTTC.

This chain uses TRBV4-2 with TRBJ1-5; 9 bases are a match to TRBD1. The CDR3 runs 18 residues. The trim removed 1 base at V and 4 bases at J, leaving 11 bases unmatched. Germline V lookup: CDR1 LGHNA, CDR2 YNFKEQ. The CDR3 spells CASSQVNLFGTGNQPQHF. CDR3 nucleotide sequence: TGTGCCAGCAGCCAAGTCAATTTATTTGGGACAGGGAATCAGCCCCAGCATTTT.

The rearrangement links TRBV5-6 to TRBJ2-5; D might be TRBD1 (6 bases). The CDR3 spans 12 residues. V lost 2 bases to trimming and J lost 10 bases, with 12 bases between them. The germline gives CDR1 SGHDT, CDR2 YYEEEE. The CDR3 coding sequence is TGTGCCAGCAGCTTAGGTCTAGGGGGCCAGTACTTC. Translating gives CASSLGLGGQYF.

The table lists this clone with a count of one. The gene calls are TRBV13 and TRBJ2-6; D unresolved. The CDR3 covers 13 residues. Germline CDR1 PRHDT, CDR2 FYEKMQ (reference sequence). The V and J ends lost 3 bases and 4 bases respectively, with 4 bases between them. Written as DNA, the CDR3 is TGTGCCAGCAGCTTCGGGGGGGCCAACGTCCTGACTTTC. Protein sequence: CASSFGGANVLTF.

The CDR3: CASSAHSGGADYGYTF. The CDR3 bases are TGTGCCAGCAGCGCCCACTCCGGGGGGGCGGACTATGGCTACACCTTC. This sequence joins TRBV9 and TRBJ1-2, with D tentatively TRBD1 (6 bases). The CDR3 sequence is 16 residues long. Germline CDR1 is SGDLS and CDR2 is YYNGEE. The V gene lost 3 bases and the J gene lost 3 bases, with 18 bases spanning the gap.

The rearrangement joins TRBV14 to TRBJ1-1; D may be TRBD1 (5 bases). V was shortened by 4 bases and J by 7 bases, with 19 bases between the two germline ends. This CDR3 is built from 15 residues. Germline CDR1 and CDR2: SGHDN and FVKESK. CDR3 region: CASSPWRQGLDEAFF. In nucleotides, the CDR3 is TGTGCCAGCAGCCCTTGGCGGCAGGGCCTAGATGAAGCTTTCTTT.

CDR3 protein: CASSRQGAGEQYF. CDR3 bases: TGTGCCAGCAGCCGACAGGGGGCCGGTGAGCAGTACTTC. The chain couples TRBV2 to TRBJ2-7, with 10 bases lining up with TRBD1. Trimming took 6 bases from V and 7 from J; bases not matched to a gene: 6. Germline CDR1 reads SNHLY; CDR2 reads FYNNEI. The CDR3 has 13 residues.

The chain couples TRBV9 to TRBJ1-1; no clear D gene. Trimming removed 3 bases from V and 1 base from J, with 10 bases in between. Per germline, CDR1 SGDLS and CDR2 YYNGEE. This CDR3 has 14 residues. CDR3 amino acids: CASSALSSNTEAFF. In DNA, the CDR3 is TGTGCCAGCAGCGCCCTCTCGTCGAACACTGAAGCTTTCTTT.

CDR3 sequence: CASSHQGNQPQHF. DNA for the CDR3: TGTGCCAGCAGTCACCAGGGTAATCAGCCCCAGCATTTT. The chain links TRBV27 to TRBJ1-5; weak D call: TRBD1 (5 bases). Germline V CDR1 and CDR2: MNHEY, SMNVEV (reference sequence). Trimming took off 5 bases at V and 4 bases at J, with 9 bases between the two ends. The CDR3 contains 13 residues.

This clone was detected only once. The chain recombines TRBV30 with TRBJ1-5; tentative D call: TRBD1 (5 bases). The CDR3 consists of 14 residues. The germline V and J ends were trimmed by 3 bases and 4 bases, with 13 bases remaining between them. Per germline, CDR1 GTSNPN and CDR2 SVGIG (reference sequence). The chain's CDR3 is CAWSYGGENQPQHF. The CDR3 DNA reads as TGTGCCTGGAGCTACGGGGGGGAAAATCAGCCCCAGCATTTT.

The rearrangement links TRBV7-6 to TRBJ2-1; D is perhaps TRBD1 (6 bases). Germline lookup yields CDR1 SGHVS and CDR2 FNYEAQ. V dropped 5 bases and J dropped 6 bases, with 14 bases sitting between them. The CDR3 length is 14 residues. Here the CDR3 reads CASSRTGTGNEQFF. In DNA form, the CDR3 reads TGTGCCAGCAGCCGTACAGGGACGGGCAATGAGCAGTTCTTC.

The chain employs TRBV6-5 and TRBJ1-5; TRBD1 matches 9 bases. The CDR3 runs to 15 residues. Germline lookup yields CDR1 MNHEY and CDR2 SVGAGI. V dropped 2 bases and J dropped 6; count of bases not matched to a gene: 5. In DNA form, the CDR3 reads TGTGCCAGCAGTTACACAGGGGGCGGTAGTCAGCCCCAGCATTTT. It is translated as CASSYTGGGSQPQHF.

This clone has a handful of counts. The chain couples TRBV4-2 to TRBJ2-5; TRBD2 matches at 8 bases. Germline V gene sequence: CDR1 LGHNA, CDR2 YNFKEQ. CDR3 length: 15 residues. The ends lost 0 bases at V and 4 bases at J; junction bases unmatched: 4. The CDR3 DNA reads as TGTGCCAGCAGCCAAGAGATCGGGGGGGCAGAGACCCAGTACTTC. It translates to CASSQEIGGAETQYF.

V usage is TRBV9 and J usage is TRBJ2-3, with 9 bases identical to TRBD2. Germline lookup yields CDR1 SGDLS and CDR2 YYNGEE. The CDR3 covers 17 residues. With V trimmed by 0 bases and J by 0 bases, 5 bases remained unmatched. This CDR3 is CASSVAKTSGSTDTQYF. The CDR3 nucleotides read TGTGCCAGCAGCGTAGCTAAGACTAGCGGTAGCACAGATACGCAGTATTTT. Full variable domain (missing parts from reference TRBV9 and TRBJ2-3): DSGVTQTPKHLITATGQRVTLRCSPRSGDLSVYWYQQSLDQGLQFLIQYYNGEERAKGNILERFSAQQFPDLHSELNLSSLELGDSALYFCASSVAKTSGSTDTQYFGPGTRLTVL.